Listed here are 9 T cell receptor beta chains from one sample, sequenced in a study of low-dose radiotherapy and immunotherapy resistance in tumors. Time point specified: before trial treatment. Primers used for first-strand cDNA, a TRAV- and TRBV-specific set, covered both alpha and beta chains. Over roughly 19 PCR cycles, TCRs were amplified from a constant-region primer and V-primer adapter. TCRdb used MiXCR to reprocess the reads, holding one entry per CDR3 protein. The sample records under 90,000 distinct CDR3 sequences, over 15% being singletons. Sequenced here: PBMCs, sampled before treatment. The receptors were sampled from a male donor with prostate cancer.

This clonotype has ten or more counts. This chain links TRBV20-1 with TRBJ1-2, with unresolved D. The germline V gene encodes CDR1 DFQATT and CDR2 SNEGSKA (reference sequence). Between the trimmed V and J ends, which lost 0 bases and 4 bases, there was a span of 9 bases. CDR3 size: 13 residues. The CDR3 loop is CSARDPLAYGYTF. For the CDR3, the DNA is TGCAGTGCTAGAGATCCACTAGCCTATGGCTACACCTTC.

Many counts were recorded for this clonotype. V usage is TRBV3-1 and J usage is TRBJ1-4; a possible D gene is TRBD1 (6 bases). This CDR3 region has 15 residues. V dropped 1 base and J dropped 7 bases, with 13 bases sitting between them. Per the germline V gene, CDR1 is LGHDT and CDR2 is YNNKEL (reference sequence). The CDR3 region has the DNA TGTGCCAGCAGCCAAGGGGGGGCGCGGGCTGAAAAACTGTTTTTT. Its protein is CASSQGGARAEKLFF.

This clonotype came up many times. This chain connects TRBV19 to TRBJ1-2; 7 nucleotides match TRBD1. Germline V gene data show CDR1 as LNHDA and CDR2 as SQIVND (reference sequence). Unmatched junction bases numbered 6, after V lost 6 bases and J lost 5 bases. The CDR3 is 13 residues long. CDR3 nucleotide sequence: TGTGCCAGTAGCCCGGACAGGTTGTATGGCTACACCTTC. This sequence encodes CASSPDRLYGYTF.

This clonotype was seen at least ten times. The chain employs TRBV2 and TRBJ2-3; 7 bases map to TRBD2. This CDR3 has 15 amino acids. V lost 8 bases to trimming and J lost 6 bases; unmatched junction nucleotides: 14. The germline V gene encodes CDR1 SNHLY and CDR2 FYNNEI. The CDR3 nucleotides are TGTGCCAGCGTGACCTCTAGCGGCGTGGTGGATACGCAGTATTTT. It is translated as CASVTSSGVVDTQYF.

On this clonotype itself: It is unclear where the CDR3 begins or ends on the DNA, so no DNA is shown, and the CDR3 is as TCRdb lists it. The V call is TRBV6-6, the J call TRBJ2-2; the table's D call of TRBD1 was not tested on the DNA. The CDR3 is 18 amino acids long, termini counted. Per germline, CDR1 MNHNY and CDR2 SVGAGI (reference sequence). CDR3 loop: CASSRQARNTGELFFFFF.

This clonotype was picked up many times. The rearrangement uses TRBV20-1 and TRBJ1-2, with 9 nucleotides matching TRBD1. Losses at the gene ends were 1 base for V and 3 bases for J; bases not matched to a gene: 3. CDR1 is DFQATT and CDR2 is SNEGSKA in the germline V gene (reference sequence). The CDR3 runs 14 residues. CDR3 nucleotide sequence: TGCAGTGCTAGAGGGGGACAGGGTGACTATGGCTACACCTTC. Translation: CSARGGQGDYGYTF.

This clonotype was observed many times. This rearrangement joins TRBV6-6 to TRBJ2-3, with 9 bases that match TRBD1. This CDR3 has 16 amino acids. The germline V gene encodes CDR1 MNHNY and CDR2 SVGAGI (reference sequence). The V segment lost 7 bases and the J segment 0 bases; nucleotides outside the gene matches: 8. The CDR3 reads CASTDRQGGSTDTQYF. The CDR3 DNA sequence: TGTGCCAGCACCGACCGACAGGGGGGAAGCACAGATACGCAGTATTTT.

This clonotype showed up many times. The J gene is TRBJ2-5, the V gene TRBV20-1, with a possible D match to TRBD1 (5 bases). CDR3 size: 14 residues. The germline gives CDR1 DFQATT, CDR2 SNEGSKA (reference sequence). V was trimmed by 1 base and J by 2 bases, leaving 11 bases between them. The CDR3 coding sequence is TGCAGTGCTAGAGTGATGGCAGGGCAAGAGACCCAGTACTTC. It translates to CSARVMAGQETQYF.

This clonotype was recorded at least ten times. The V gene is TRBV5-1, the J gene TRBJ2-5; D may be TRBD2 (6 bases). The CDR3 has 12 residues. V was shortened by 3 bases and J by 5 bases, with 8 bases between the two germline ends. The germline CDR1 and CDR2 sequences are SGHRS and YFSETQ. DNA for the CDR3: TGCGCCAGCAGCTGGGGAGGCGAGACCCAGTACTTC. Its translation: CASSWGGETQYF.